The 6 T cell receptor beta chains in this list originate from one sample, sequenced in a study of cytomegalovirus exposure and HLA in healthy donors. PCR primers comprised 60 Vbeta and 13 Jbeta primers. Assay: immunoSEQ multiplex PCR; the TCRdb copy retains only in-frame clones and omits some. The data contain approximately 160,000 clones, 80% to 85% of them seen just once; the ten biggest clones take up roughly 1.9%. The material sequenced was PBMCs. All receptors derive from a human donor in good health.

The chain recombines TRBV27 with TRBJ2-7; 8 positions match TRBD2. CDR3 length: 15 residues. J lost 1 base, V lost 2 bases, and 4 bases had no gene match. Germline V CDR1 and CDR2: MNHEY, SMNVEV (reference sequence). The CDR3 protein is CASSLTTGGSYEQYF. In DNA, the CDR3 is TGTGCCAGCAGTTTAACAACGGGGGGGTCCTACGAGCAGTACTTC.

CDR3 residues: CASSESFGGELFF. The CDR3 bases are TGTGCCAGCAGTGAATCGTTCGGCGGGGAGCTGTTTTTT. V and J are TRBV6-1 and TRBJ2-2; D ambiguous. This CDR3 spans 13 amino acids. Germline CDR1 is MNHNS and CDR2 is SASEGT. V lost 2 bases and J 7 bases, leaving 8 bases between the germline ends.

J is TRBJ2-1 and V is TRBV4-3; 9 nucleotides agree with TRBD1. V was pared by 6 bases and J by 3 bases, with 3 bases of the junction left unmatched. Looked up from germline, CDR1 is LGHNA and CDR2 is YSLEER. The CDR3 runs to 14 residues. The CDR3 spells CASRKDRGYNEQFF. For the CDR3, the DNA is TGCGCCAGCAGAAAGGACAGGGGCTACAATGAGCAGTTCTTC.

V gene TRBV7-9 combines with J gene TRBJ2-3, with D tentatively TRBD1 (6 bases). V was shortened by 2 bases and J by 0 bases, with 12 bases between the two germline ends. CDR1 and CDR2 (germline): SEHNR, FQNEAQ (reference sequence). The CDR3 length is 16 residues. CDR3 sequence (DNA): TGTGCCAGCAGCTTACTTAGGGGGTCTAGCACAGATACGCAGTATTTT. Protein sequence: CASSLLRGSSTDTQYF. Complete variable domain (other parts from reference TRBV7-9 and TRBJ2-3): DTGVSQNPRHKITKRGQNVTFRCDPISEHNRLYWYRQTLGQGPEFLTYFQNEAQLEKSRLLSDRFSAERPKGSFSTLEIQRTEQGDSAMYLCASSLLRGSSTDTQYFGPGTRLTVL.

The chain combines TRBV7-9 with TRBJ2-7; 11 bases agree with TRBD1. The ends lost 5 bases at V and 6 bases at J; junction bases unmatched: 6. In germline, CDR1 is SEHNR, CDR2 FQNEAQ (reference sequence). The CDR3 runs 14 residues. The CDR3 loop reads CASSLGQGATEQYF. Written as DNA, the CDR3 is TGTGCCAGCAGCCTAGGACAGGGGGCTACCGAGCAGTACTTC.

This sequence joins TRBV15 and TRBJ2-5; unclear D gene. Per germline, CDR1 LNHNV and CDR2 YYDKDF (reference sequence). The germline V and J ends were trimmed by 4 bases and 2 bases, with 11 bases remaining between them. The CDR3 is 14 amino acids. This CDR3 is CATSTFDNQETQYF. CDR3 coding DNA: TGTGCCACCAGCACCTTCGACAATCAAGAGACCCAGTACTTC. Full variable domain (remainder filled in from reference TRBV15 and TRBJ2-5): DAMVIQNPRYQVTQFGKPVTLSCSQTLNHNVMYWYQQKSSQAPKLLFHYYDKDFNNEADTPDNFQSRRPNTSFCFLDIRSPGLGDTAMYLCATSTFDNQETQYFGPGTRLLVL.